These 26 T cell receptor beta chains were all obtained from the same sample, sequenced in a study of radiation and T cells in renal cell carcinoma. As to time point: baseline pretreatment blood. Treatment described: 15 Gy SBRT to primary tumor, nephrectomy 4 weeks later. Data came from immunoSEQ multiplex PCR; TCRdb stores just in-frame clones and leaves some out. The data show 94,000 or so clones, with about four fifths seen just once and 5% to 8% held by the top ten. Specimen: blood, collected from a patient whose treatment included radiotherapy and nephrectomy. These receptor sequences come from a man aged 60-69 years with renal cell carcinoma.

The chain employs TRBV7-8 and TRBJ2-5, with D maybe TRBD1 (5 bases). Germline V lookup: CDR1 SGHVS, CDR2 FQNEAQ. CDR3 size: 15 residues. V was shortened by 5 bases and J by 5 bases, with 18 bases between the two germline ends. CDR3 bases: TGTGCCAGCAGCCGCAATATAGGGGCGTGGGAGACCCAGTACTTC. It encodes CASSRNIGAWETQYF. Full variable domain (remainder filled in from reference TRBV7-8 and TRBJ2-5): GAGVSQSPRYKVAKRGQDVALRCDPISGHVSLFWYQQALGQGPEFLTYFQNEAQLDKSGLPSDRFFAERPEGSVSTLKIQRTQQEDSAVYLCASSRNIGAWETQYFGPGTRLLVL.

CDR3 protein: CATSRDPRYNEQFF. In nucleotides, the CDR3 is TGTGCCACCAGCAGAGATCCGCGTTACAATGAGCAGTTCTTC. The rearrangement joins TRBV15 to TRBJ2-1; D gene unclear. Germline values: CDR1 LNHNV, CDR2 YYDKDF (reference sequence). This CDR3 comprises 14 residues. Trimming shortened V by 0 bases and J by 4 bases, and 7 bases separated the two germline ends.

V is TRBV5-1 and J is TRBJ1-1; D unresolved. V was pared by 0 bases and J by 0 bases, with 9 bases between. The length of the CDR3 is 15 residues. CDR1 and CDR2 from the germline V gene are SGHRS and YFSETQ. The CDR3 protein is CASSLGAGMNTEAFF. As DNA, the CDR3 is TGCGCCAGCAGCTTGGGGGCAGGCATGAACACTGAAGCTTTCTTT.

This chain uses TRBV14 with TRBJ2-6; 8 nucleotides line up with TRBD1. The CDR3 has 15 residues. V was pared by 6 bases and J by 2 bases, with 3 bases of the junction left unmatched. The germline CDR1 and CDR2 sequences are SGHDN and FVKESK. Here the CDR3 DNA reads TGTGCCAGCAGTCCACAGGGGGCTGGGGCCAACGTCCTGACTTTC. It encodes CASSPQGAGANVLTF.

The chain combines TRBV4-2 with TRBJ2-5; D remains unclear. Germline V gene lookup returns CDR1 LGHNA and CDR2 YNFKEQ. This CDR3 region has 14 residues. V lost 3 bases, J lost 5 bases, and 13 bases lay in between. The CDR3 is CASSQSPPGETQYF. The CDR3 DNA is TGTGCCAGCAGCCAGAGCCCCCCCGGGGAGACCCAGTACTTC.

This clone came up a few times. The J gene is TRBJ2-3, the V gene TRBV28, with D tentatively TRBD1 or TRBD2 (5 bases each). The ends were cut back, 10 bases at V and 1 base at J, with 9 bases in the middle. The CDR3 is 12 residues long. The germline CDR1 and CDR2 sequences are MDHEN and SYDVKM. CDR3 loop: CAIGTGTDTQYF. The CDR3 DNA reads TGTGCCATCGGGACGGGCACAGATACGCAGTATTTT. Full variable domain (outside the CDR3, taken from reference TRBV28 and TRBJ2-3): DVKVTQSSRYLVKRTGEKVFLECVQDMDHENMFWYRQDPGLGLRLIYFSYDVKMKEKGDIPEGYSVSREKKERFSLILESASTNQTSMYLCAIGTGTDTQYFGPGTRLTVL.

This chain links TRBV19 with TRBJ2-7; 7 nucleotides match TRBD1. The germline gives CDR1 LNHDA, CDR2 SQIVND (reference sequence). V was clipped by 6 bases and J by 6 bases; unmatched bases: 8. The CDR3 totals 13 residues. CDR3 protein: CASSTTGSSEQYF. The CDR3 nucleotides are TGTGCCAGTAGCACGACAGGGTCCAGCGAGCAGTACTTC.

The chain uses TRBV10-3 and TRBJ2-3; possibly TRBD2 for D (6 bases). V was cut by 0 bases and J by 0 bases, with 10 bases left in between. Per the germline V gene, CDR1 is ENHRY and CDR2 is SYGVKD. This CDR3 contains 16 residues. CDR3 region: CAISESGLTSTDTQYF. The CDR3 coding sequence is TGTGCCATCAGTGAGTCGGGACTGACTAGCACAGATACGCAGTATTTT.

The chain couples TRBV7-2 to TRBJ1-5, with D hard to call. Germline-derived CDR1 and CDR2 are SGHTA and FQGNSA. This CDR3 region has 13 residues. Trimming pared 5 bases from V and 0 bases from J, leaving 5 bases between. Written as DNA, the CDR3 is TGTGCCAGCAGCCCCCATAGCAATCAGCCCCAGCATTTT. It is translated as CASSPHSNQPQHF.

This chain uses TRBV7-9 with TRBJ1-4, with TRBD1 as a possible D gene (6 bases). The CDR3 spans 15 residues. Trimming took 3 bases from V and 8 from J, leaving 16 bases between them. Germline loops: CDR1 SEHNR, CDR2 FQNEAQ (reference sequence). The CDR3 spells CASSFFQDRSEKLFF. The CDR3 DNA follows: TGTGCCAGCAGCTTTTTCCAAGACAGGTCCGAAAAACTGTTTTTT.

The chain employs TRBV5-4 and TRBJ2-1, with D possibly being TRBD1 or TRBD2 (5 bases each). V was clipped by 4 bases and J by 10 bases, with 18 bases between them. The germline gives CDR1 SGHNT, CDR2 YYREEE (reference sequence). The CDR3 is made up of 14 amino acids. This CDR3 is CASSGGTQPDEQFF. The CDR3 region has the DNA TGTGCCAGCAGCGGTGGGACCCAACCAGACGAGCAGTTCTTC.

The CDR3 DNA is TGTGCCAGTAACCAGGGGAGACAAGAGACCCAGTACTTC. Its protein product is CASNQGRQETQYF. The chain uses TRBV19 and TRBJ2-5, with a tentative D call TRBD1 (6 bases). Between the trimmed V and J ends, which lost 7 bases and 2 bases, there was a span of 11 bases. The CDR3 is 13 amino acids. The germline gives CDR1 LNHDA, CDR2 SQIVND (reference sequence).

Here the CDR3 DNA reads TGTGCCAGCAGCTTAGAACGGGCGGCAGATCACACTGAAGCTTTCTTT. It yields the protein CASSLERAADHTEAFF. The J gene is TRBJ1-1, the V gene TRBV7-2; D is uncertain. CDR1 and CDR2 (germline): SGHTA, FQGNSA. V lost 1 base to trimming and J lost 3 bases, with 15 bases between them. CDR3 length equals 16 residues.

This clone has a single count. This chain uses TRBV25-1 with TRBJ2-7, with TRBD2 matching 7 bases. The V segment lost 7 bases and the J segment 13 bases; nucleotides outside the gene matches: 10. CDR3 size: 11 residues. Germline V CDR1 and CDR2: MGHDK, SYGVNS. CDR3: CASIGRGLVYF. DNA of the CDR3: TGTGCCAGCATAGGGAGGGGCCTCGTTTACTTC.

CDR3 nucleotide sequence: TGTGCCAGCAGCTTAAGGACTAGCGGCCGACTAACCGCTAGCACAGATACGCAGTATTTT. Protein product: CASSLRTSGRLTASTDTQYF. The chain is built from TRBV7-8 and TRBJ2-3, with 10 bases that match TRBD2. Per germline, CDR1 SGHVS and CDR2 FQNEAQ. The CDR3 spans 20 residues. V lost 2 bases, J lost 0 bases, and 14 bases stayed unmatched.

The rearrangement links TRBV28 to TRBJ2-1; TRBD1 is a possible D gene (5 bases). The CDR3 is 13 amino acids. Per the germline V gene, CDR1 is MDHEN and CDR2 is SYDVKM. V lost 6 bases to trimming and J lost 4 bases, with 10 bases between them. The DNA of the CDR3 is TGTGCCAGCAGGCTGACAGTTTACAATGAGCAGTTCTTC. Residues: CASRLTVYNEQFF.

The chain uses TRBV25-1 and TRBJ2-2; the D is unclear. CDR3 length equals 12 residues. The V gene's germline CDR1 is MGHDK and CDR2 SYGVNS. V lost 8 bases, J lost 5 bases, and 9 bases lay in between. The CDR3: CASEPTTGELFF. DNA of the CDR3: TGTGCCAGCGAGCCAACTACCGGGGAGCTGTTTTTT. The full variable domain, rest sourced from reference TRBV25-1 and TRBJ2-2, is EADIYQTPRYLVIGTGKKITLECSQTMGHDKMYWYQQDPGMELHLIHYSYGVNSTEKGDLSSESTVSRIRTEHFPLTLESARPSHTSQYLCASEPTTGELFFGEGSRLTVL.

The chain carries TRBV6-6 and TRBJ2-1, with a possible D match to TRBD1 (6 bases). Deletions cut 3 bases from V and 9 bases from J, with 15 bases between. Germline V gene sequence: CDR1 MNHNY, CDR2 SVGAGI (reference sequence). This CDR3 comprises 14 residues. As DNA, the CDR3 is TGTGCCAGCAGTTATATAGGGGGTTCGGGTGAGCAGTTCTTC. This encodes CASSYIGGSGEQFF.

The gene calls are TRBV5-1 and TRBJ2-5; the D is unclear. The germline CDR1 and CDR2 sequences are SGHRS and YFSETQ. This CDR3 has 14 residues. Trimming pared 4 bases from V and 1 base from J, leaving 11 bases between. Written as DNA, the CDR3 is TGCGCCAGCAGCACCTTACAAACCCAAGAGACCCAGTACTTC. It translates to CASSTLQTQETQYF.

The rearrangement uses TRBV19 and TRBJ2-1; the match to TRBD2 covers 9 bases. The CDR3 is 17 amino acids. Looked up from germline, CDR1 is LNHDA and CDR2 is SQIVND (reference sequence). Losses at the gene ends were 1 base for V and 1 base for J; bases not matched to a gene: 5. CDR3 in amino acids: CASSIVRGRASYNEQFF. The CDR3 DNA reads TGTGCCAGTAGTATAGTTCGCGGGAGGGCATCCTACAATGAGCAGTTCTTC.

In its sample, this clone was seen many times. The gene calls are TRBV18 and TRBJ2-7; D remains unclear. Deletions cut 2 bases from V and 3 bases from J, with 8 bases between. CDR3 size: 13 residues. Per germline, CDR1 KGHSH and CDR2 LQKENI. CDR3 sequence: CASSPGQVYEQYF. Written as DNA, the CDR3 is TGTGCCAGCTCACCAGGGCAGGTCTACGAGCAGTACTTC. The full variable domain, in which reference TRBV18 and TRBJ2-7 provide the parts outside the CDR3, is NAGVMQNPRHLVRRRGQEARLRCSPMKGHSHVYWYRQLPEEGLKFMVYLQKENIIDESGMPKERFSAEFPKEGPSILRIQQVVRGDSAAYFCASSPGQVYEQYFGPGTRLTVT.

The chain links TRBV14 to TRBJ2-7, with D perhaps TRBD1 or TRBD2 (5 bases each). The CDR3 extends over 16 amino acids. The ends were cut back, 0 bases at V and 2 bases at J, with 14 bases in the middle. CDR1 and CDR2 (germline): SGHDN, FVKESK. Here the CDR3 DNA reads TGTGCCAGCAGCCAAGAACGACAGAGGGCCACCTACGAGCAGTACTTC. It yields the protein CASSQERQRATYEQYF. Full variable domain (remainder filled in from reference TRBV14 and TRBJ2-7): EAGVTQFPSHSVIEKGQTVTLRCDPISGHDNLYWYRRVMGKEIKFLLHFVKESKQDESGMPNNRFLAERTGGTYSTLKVQPAELEDSGVYFCASSQERQRATYEQYFGPGTRLTVT.

The chain combines TRBV4-1 with TRBJ2-1; 11 nucleotides align to TRBD2. From germline, CDR1 is MGHRA and CDR2 YSYEKL. The trim removed 2 bases at V and 2 bases at J, leaving 8 bases unmatched. This CDR3 region has 18 residues. The CDR3 protein is CASSQQGLAGGTYNEQFF. CDR3 coding DNA: TGCGCCAGCAGCCAACAAGGATTAGCGGGAGGGACCTACAATGAGCAGTTCTTC.

This chain connects TRBV7-2 to TRBJ2-5, with 10 bases identical to TRBD1. V shed 5 bases, J shed 1 base, and the junction held 7 bases outside the gene matches. The CDR3 totals 16 residues. In germline, CDR1 is SGHTA, CDR2 FQGNSA. The CDR3: CASSQGTGEGQETQYF. The DNA for the CDR3 is TGTGCCAGCAGCCAAGGGACAGGGGAAGGCCAAGAGACCCAGTACTTC.

The rearrangement links TRBV5-4 to TRBJ2-7; D tentatively reads TRBD1 or TRBD2 (5 bases each). CDR1 and CDR2 from the germline V gene are SGHNT and YYREEE (reference sequence). V dropped 6 bases and J dropped 0 bases, with 13 bases sitting between them. The CDR3 consists of 14 residues. The CDR3 DNA reads as TGTGCCAGCACGGGGCGGGTCTTCTCCTACGAGCAGTACTTC. It specifies CASTGRVFSYEQYF.

The chain combines TRBV25-1 with TRBJ2-1, with D possibly matching TRBD2 (6 bases). V lost 1 base and J 12 bases, leaving 22 bases between the germline ends. There are 16 residues in the CDR3. The V gene's germline CDR1 is MGHDK and CDR2 SYGVNS. CDR3 DNA sequence: TGTGCCAGCAGTGAATTGGTGGCTAGCGACCACCAAGGGCAGTTCTTC. Translation: CASSELVASDHQGQFF.